This T cell receptor beta chain was obtained from a study of somatic mutations in cytotoxic T cells in rheumatoid arthritis. Study context: Blood (30 ml EDTA) from each patient was taken right after diagnosis, before any treatment.

V lost 1 base, J lost 2 bases, and 9 bases lay in between. The germline gives CDR1 LGHNA, CDR2 YSLEER. The CDR3 length is 16 residues. There are a few counts of this clone. Authors' methods: Matches to published virus-specific TCRB sequences were rare among patient CD8+ clones larger than 1%. TCRdb's table, derived via immunoSEQ multiplex PCR, lists solely in-frame clones and lacks some. The V and J calls and clone size come from that table; D and trimming were worked out from the DNA. The table lists roughly 6,400 clones, about 82% of them singletons. The chain couples TRBV4-3 to TRBJ2-6, with D unresolved. The TCR comes from an adult with rheumatoid arthritis. Sequencing was performed on CD8+ T cells sorted from blood. As DNA, the CDR3 is TGCGCCAGCAGCCAAGGCTCGTTAGCTGGGGCCAACGTCCTGACTTTC. Its translation: CASSQGSLAGANVLTF.